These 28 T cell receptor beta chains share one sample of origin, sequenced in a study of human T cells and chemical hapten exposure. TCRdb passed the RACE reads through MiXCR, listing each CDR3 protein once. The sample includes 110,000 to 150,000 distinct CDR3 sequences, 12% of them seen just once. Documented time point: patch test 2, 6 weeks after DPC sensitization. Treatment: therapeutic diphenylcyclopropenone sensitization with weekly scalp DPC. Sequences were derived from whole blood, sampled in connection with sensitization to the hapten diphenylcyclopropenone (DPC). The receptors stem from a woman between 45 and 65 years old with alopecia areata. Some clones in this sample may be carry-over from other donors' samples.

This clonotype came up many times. DNA of the CDR3: TGCAGCGCCTGGACTAGCGGGATAAATGAGCAGTTCTTC. Amino acids: CSAWTSGINEQFF. This chain links TRBV29-1 with TRBJ2-1, with TRBD2 matching over 12 bases. The CDR3 extends over 13 amino acids. V shed 7 bases and J 7 bases; nucleotides not matched to a gene: 5. Germline CDR1 and CDR2: SQVTM and ANQGSEA.

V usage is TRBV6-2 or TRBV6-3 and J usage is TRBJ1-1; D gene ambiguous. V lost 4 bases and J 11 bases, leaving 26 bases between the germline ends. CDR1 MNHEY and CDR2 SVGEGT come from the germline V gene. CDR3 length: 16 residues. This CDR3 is CASSSTSPGVPMGAFF. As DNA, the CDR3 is TGTGCCAGCAGTTCAACCTCCCCCGGCGTGCCGATGGGCGCTTTCTTT.

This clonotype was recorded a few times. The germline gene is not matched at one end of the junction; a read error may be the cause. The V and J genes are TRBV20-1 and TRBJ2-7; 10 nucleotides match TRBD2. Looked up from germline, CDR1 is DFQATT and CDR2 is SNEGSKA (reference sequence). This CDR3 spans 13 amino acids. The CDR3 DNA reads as TGCAGTGCACCTAGCGGGGGCCCCTACGCGCAGTACTTC. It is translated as CSAPSGGPYAQYF.

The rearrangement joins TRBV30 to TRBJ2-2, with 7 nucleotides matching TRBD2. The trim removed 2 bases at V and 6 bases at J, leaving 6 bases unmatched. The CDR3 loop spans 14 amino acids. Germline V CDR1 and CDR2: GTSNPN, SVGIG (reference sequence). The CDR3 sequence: CAWSLGLAAGELFF. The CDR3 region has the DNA TGTGCCTGGAGTCTGGGGCTAGCGGCCGGGGAGCTGTTTTTT. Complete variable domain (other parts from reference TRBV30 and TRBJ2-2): SQTIHQWPATLVQPVGSPLSLECTVEGTSNPNLYWYRQAAGRGLQLLFYSVGIGQISSEVPQNLSASRPQDRQFILSSKKLLLSDSGFYLCAWSLGLAAGELFFGEGSRLTVL.

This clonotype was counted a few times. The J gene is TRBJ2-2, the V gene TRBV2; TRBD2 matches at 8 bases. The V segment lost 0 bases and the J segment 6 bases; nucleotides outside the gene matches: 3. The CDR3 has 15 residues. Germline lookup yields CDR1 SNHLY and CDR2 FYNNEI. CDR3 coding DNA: TGTGCCAGCAGTGAAGCGGGACTAGTGTCCGGGGAGCTGTTTTTT. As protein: CASSEAGLVSGELFF.

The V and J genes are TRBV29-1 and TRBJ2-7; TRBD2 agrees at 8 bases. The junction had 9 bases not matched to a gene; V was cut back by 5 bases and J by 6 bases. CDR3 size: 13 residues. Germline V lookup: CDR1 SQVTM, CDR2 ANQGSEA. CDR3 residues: CSVPGLGLFEQYF. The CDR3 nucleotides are TGCAGCGTTCCGGGACTAGGACTTTTCGAGCAGTACTTC.

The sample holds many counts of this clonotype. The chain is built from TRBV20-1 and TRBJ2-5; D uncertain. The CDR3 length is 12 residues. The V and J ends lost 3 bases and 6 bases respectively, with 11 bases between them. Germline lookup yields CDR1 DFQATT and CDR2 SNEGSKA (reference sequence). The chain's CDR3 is CSARYRDKTQYF. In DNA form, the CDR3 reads TGCAGTGCTAGGTACCGAGATAAGACCCAGTACTTC.

The CDR3 sequence is CSAGLLEYF. DNA of the CDR3: TGCAGCGCGGGGCTCCTCGAGTACTTC. The V call is TRBV29-1, the J call TRBJ2-7; either TRBD1 or TRBD2 may fit D (5 bases each). The V end lost 7 bases, the J end lost 11 bases, and 12 bases lay between the germline ends. The CDR3 covers 9 residues. Germline CDR1 and CDR2: SQVTM and ANQGSEA.

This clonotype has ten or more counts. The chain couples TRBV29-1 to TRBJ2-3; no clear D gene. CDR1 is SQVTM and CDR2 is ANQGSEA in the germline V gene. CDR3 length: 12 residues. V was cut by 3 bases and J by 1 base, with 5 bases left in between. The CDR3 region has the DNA TGCAGCGTTGATTTGGGCACAGATACGCAGTATTTT. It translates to CSVDLGTDTQYF.

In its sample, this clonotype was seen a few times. The CDR3 is CSVAEGGQPQHF. The CDR3 bases are TGCAGCGTTGCCGAAGGGGGTCAGCCCCAGCATTTT. This chain uses TRBV29-1 with TRBJ1-5; D is perhaps TRBD1 (6 bases). CDR3 length: 12 amino acids. Between the trimmed V and J ends, which lost 4 bases and 6 bases, there was a span of 10 bases. Germline loops: CDR1 SQVTM, CDR2 ANQGSEA.

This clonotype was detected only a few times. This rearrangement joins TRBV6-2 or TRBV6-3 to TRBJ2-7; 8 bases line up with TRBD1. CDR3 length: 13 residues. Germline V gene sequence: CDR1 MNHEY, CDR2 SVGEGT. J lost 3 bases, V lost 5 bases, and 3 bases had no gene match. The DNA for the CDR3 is TGTGCCAGCAGTGACAGGGGACTCTACGAGCAGTACTTC. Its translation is CASSDRGLYEQYF.

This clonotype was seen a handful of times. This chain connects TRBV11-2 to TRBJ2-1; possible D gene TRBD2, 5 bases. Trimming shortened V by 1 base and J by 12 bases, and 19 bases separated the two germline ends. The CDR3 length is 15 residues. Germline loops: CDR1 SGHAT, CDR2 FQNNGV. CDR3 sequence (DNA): TGTGCCAGCAGCTTAGTTACCGTCGGCACTGGAGGGCAGTTCTTC. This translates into CASSLVTVGTGGQFF.

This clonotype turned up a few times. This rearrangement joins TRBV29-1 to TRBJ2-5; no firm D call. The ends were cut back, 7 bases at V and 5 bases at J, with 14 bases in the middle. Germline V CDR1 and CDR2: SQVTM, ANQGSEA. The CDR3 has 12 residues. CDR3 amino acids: CSAPGPAETQYF. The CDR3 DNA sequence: TGCAGCGCTCCCGGGCCCGCGGAGACCCAGTACTTC.

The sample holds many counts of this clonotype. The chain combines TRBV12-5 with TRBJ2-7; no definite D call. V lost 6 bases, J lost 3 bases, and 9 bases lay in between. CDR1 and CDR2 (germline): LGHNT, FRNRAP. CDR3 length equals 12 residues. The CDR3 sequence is CASGRLRYEQYF. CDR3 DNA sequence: TGTGCTAGTGGAAGGCTCCGCTACGAGCAGTACTTC.

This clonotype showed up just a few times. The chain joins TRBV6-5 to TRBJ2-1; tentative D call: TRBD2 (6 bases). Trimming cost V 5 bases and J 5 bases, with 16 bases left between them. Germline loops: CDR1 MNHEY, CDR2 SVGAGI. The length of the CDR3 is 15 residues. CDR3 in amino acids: CASSPRIAVNNEQFF. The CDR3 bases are TGTGCCAGCAGTCCCCGCATAGCGGTAAACAATGAGCAGTTCTTC.

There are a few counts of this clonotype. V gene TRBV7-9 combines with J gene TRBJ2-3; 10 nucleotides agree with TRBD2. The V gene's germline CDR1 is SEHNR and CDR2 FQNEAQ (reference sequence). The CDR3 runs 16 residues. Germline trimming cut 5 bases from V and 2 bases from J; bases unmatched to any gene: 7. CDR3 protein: CASSPLAGVITDTQYF. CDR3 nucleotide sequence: TGTGCCAGCAGCCCTCTAGCGGGAGTGATCACAGATACGCAGTATTTT.

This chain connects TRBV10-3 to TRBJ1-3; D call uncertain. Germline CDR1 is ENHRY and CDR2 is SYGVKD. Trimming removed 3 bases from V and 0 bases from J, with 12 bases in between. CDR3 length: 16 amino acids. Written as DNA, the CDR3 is TGTGCCATCAGTGACTTTAACCGAGGCTCTGGAAACACCATATATTTT. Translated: CAISDFNRGSGNTIYF.

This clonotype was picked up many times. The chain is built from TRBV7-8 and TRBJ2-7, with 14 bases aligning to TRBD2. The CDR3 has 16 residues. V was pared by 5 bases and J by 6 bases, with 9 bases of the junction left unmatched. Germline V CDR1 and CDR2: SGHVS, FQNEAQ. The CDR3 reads CASSDRLAGGKVEQYF. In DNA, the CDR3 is TGTGCCAGCAGCGACCGACTAGCGGGAGGGAAAGTCGAGCAGTACTTC.

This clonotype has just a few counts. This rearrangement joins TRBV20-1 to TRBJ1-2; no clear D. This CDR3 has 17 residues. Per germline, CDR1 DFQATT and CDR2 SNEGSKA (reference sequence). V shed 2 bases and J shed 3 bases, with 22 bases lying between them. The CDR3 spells CSARLVPGPQFDYGYTF. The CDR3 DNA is TGCAGTGCTAGATTGGTGCCCGGGCCGCAATTCGACTATGGCTACACCTTC.

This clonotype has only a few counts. As DNA, the CDR3 is TGTGCCAGCAGTGCTGGGACTAGCGGGAGAGTAAATGAGCAGTTCTTC. Translated, it gives CASSAGTSGRVNEQFF. The rearrangement joins TRBV12-3 or TRBV12-4 to TRBJ2-1; 14 nucleotides align to TRBD2. V shed 5 bases, J shed 7 bases, and the junction held 7 bases outside the gene matches. This CDR3 is built from 16 residues.

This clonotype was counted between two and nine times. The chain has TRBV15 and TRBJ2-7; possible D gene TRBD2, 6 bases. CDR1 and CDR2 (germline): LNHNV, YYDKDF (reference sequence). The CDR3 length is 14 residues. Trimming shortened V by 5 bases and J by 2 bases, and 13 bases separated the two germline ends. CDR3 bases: TGTGCCACCAGCTTTTGGGACTCTACCTACGAGCAGTACTTC. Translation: CATSFWDSTYEQYF. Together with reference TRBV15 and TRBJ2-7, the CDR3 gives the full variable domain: DAMVIQNPRYQVTQFGKPVTLSCSQTLNHNVMYWYQQKSSQAPKLLFHYYDKDFNNEADTPDNFQSRRPNTSFCFLDIRSPGLGDTAMYLCATSFWDSTYEQYFGPGTRLTVT.

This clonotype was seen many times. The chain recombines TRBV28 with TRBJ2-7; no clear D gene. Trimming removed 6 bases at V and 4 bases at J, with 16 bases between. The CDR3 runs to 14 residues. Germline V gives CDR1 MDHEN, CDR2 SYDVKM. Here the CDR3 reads CASSPRGPPYEQYF. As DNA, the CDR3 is TGTGCCAGCAGCCCCCGCGGACCGCCTTACGAGCAGTACTTC.

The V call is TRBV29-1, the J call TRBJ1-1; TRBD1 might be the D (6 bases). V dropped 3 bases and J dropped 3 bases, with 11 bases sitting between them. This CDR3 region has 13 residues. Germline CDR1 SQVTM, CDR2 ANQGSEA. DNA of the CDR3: TGCAGCGTTGATGGGGGGACATACACTGAAGCTTTCTTT. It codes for CSVDGGTYTEAFF.

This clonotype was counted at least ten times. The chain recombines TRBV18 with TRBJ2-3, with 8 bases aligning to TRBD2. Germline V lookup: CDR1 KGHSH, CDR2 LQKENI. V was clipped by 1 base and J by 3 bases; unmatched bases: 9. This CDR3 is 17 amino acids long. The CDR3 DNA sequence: TGTGCCAGCTCACCACGAACGACGGCTAGCGGGACAGATACGCAGTATTTT. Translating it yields CASSPRTTASGTDTQYF.

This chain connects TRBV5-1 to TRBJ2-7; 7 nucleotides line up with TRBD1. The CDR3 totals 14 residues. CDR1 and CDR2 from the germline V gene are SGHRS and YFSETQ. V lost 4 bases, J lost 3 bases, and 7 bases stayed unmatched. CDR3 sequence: CASSDSGTVYEQYF. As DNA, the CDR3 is TGCGCCAGCAGCGATTCCGGGACAGTCTACGAGCAGTACTTC.

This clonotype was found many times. As DNA, the CDR3 is TGTGCCAGCAGCCAAGGAGGTGTTTGGGGAAATGAGCAGTTCTTC. Its translation: CASSQGGVWGNEQFF. V usage is TRBV14 and J usage is TRBJ2-1; D unresolved. The CDR3 runs to 15 residues. The V and J ends lost 1 base and 7 bases respectively, with 14 bases between them. CDR1 is SGHDN and CDR2 is FVKESK in the germline V gene. Based on the CDR3 plus reference TRBV14 and TRBJ2-1, the full variable domain is EAGVTQFPSHSVIEKGQTVTLRCDPISGHDNLYWYRRVMGKEIKFLLHFVKESKQDESGMPNNRFLAERTGGTYSTLKVQPAELEDSGVYFCASSQGGVWGNEQFFGPGTRLTVL.

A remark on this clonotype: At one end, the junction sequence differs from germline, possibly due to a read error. The CDR3 DNA follows: TGCAGCGTTGAAGAACCACCGGCAGGCTTGAACTTC. As protein: CSVEEPPAGLNF. The chain is built from TRBV29-1 and TRBJ2-7, with D unclear. The CDR3 extends over 12 amino acids. Germline CDR1 reads SQVTM; CDR2 reads ANQGSEA.

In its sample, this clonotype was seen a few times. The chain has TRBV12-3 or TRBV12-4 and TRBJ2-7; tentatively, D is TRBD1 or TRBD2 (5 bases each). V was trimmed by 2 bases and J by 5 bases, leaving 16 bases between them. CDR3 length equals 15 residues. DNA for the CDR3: TGTGCCAGCAGTTTATCCCGGGGCCACGCGGACGAGCAGTACTTC. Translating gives CASSLSRGHADEQYF.